The 23 T cell receptor beta chains given below trace back to one sample, sequenced in a study of shared clonotypes between healthy human individuals. Assay: immunoSEQ multiplex PCR; the TCRdb copy retains only in-frame clones and omits some. The table has 900,000 to 1,200,000 clones, 70% to 80% seen once. Sequencing used memory CD4+ T cells from PBMCs. Subset noted: CD45RA-negative fraction. The receptors derive from a man younger than 30 in good health. Some clones in this sample may be carry-over from other donors' samples.

This clone was detected once. In DNA, the CDR3 is TGTGCCAGCAGTGCCCTGACAGGTCCTACCCACGAGCAGTACTTC. It encodes CASSALTGPTHEQYF. The rearrangement links TRBV27 to TRBJ2-7, with D maybe TRBD1 (6 bases). The CDR3 covers 15 residues. Germline CDR1 reads MNHEY; CDR2 reads SMNVEV (reference sequence). Trimming left V 5 bases short and J 5 bases short, with 19 bases between.

V gene TRBV6-5 combines with J gene TRBJ2-5; TRBD1 agrees at 7 bases. Germline V CDR1 and CDR2: MNHEY, SVGAGI. The J segment lost 1 base and the V segment lost 6 bases, leaving 8 bases of the junction unmatched. The CDR3 runs to 15 residues. The CDR3 reads CASSYNRDSQETQYF. The CDR3 bases are TGTGCCAGCAGCTACAATCGGGACAGCCAAGAGACCCAGTACTTC.

CDR3 DNA sequence: TGTGCCAGCAGAGAAACAGGGAGGAACACCGGGGAGCTGTTTTTT. Amino acids: CASRETGRNTGELFF. The V gene is TRBV28, the J gene TRBJ2-2; perhaps TRBD1 as D (6 bases). The CDR3 has 15 residues. Germline CDR1 is MDHEN and CDR2 is SYDVKM. Trimming removed 6 bases from V and 1 base from J, with 12 bases in between.

This clone was counted only a few times. The chain combines TRBV28 with TRBJ2-4; D perhaps matches TRBD1 (7 bases). Trimming took 4 bases from V and 4 from J, leaving 11 bases between them. CDR1 and CDR2 (germline): MDHEN, SYDVKM. The CDR3 loop spans 14 amino acids. CDR3 nucleotides: TGTGCCAGCAGTTCACAGGGGACTAAAAACATTCAGTACTTC. Protein sequence: CASSSQGTKNIQYF.

The V gene is TRBV5-1, the J gene TRBJ1-1; D may be TRBD1 (6 bases). The CDR3 totals 15 residues. The germline V gene has CDR1 SGHRS and CDR2 YFSETQ. V dropped 3 bases and J dropped 4 bases, with 16 bases sitting between them. CDR3 in amino acids: CASSSGAGGTTEAFF. CDR3 sequence (DNA): TGCGCCAGCAGCTCGGGGGCGGGCGGGACCACTGAAGCTTTCTTT.

This chain connects TRBV28 to TRBJ2-7; 7 nucleotides line up with TRBD1. The CDR3 is 16 residues long. Germline assignment: CDR1 MDHEN and CDR2 SYDVKM. V trimming: 0 bases; J trimming: 5 bases; junction bases outside the gene matches: 10. The DNA of the CDR3 is TGTGCCAGCAGTTTATGGGCCTTGATTACAGGGGACGAGCAGTACTTC. Translating it yields CASSLWALITGDEQYF.

This clone was detected only a few times. This chain connects TRBV28 to TRBJ1-2; 9 bases agree with TRBD1. In germline, CDR1 is MDHEN, CDR2 SYDVKM. This CDR3 spans 15 amino acids. The ends lost 2 bases at V and 3 bases at J; junction bases unmatched: 4. The CDR3 sequence is CASSLTGGNYYGYTF. As DNA, the CDR3 is TGTGCCAGCAGTTTAACAGGGGGCAATTACTATGGCTACACCTTC.

Comment on this clone: Other DNA sequences from this sample encode an identical CDR3 as well. V gene TRBV18 combines with J gene TRBJ1-5; possible D gene TRBD1, 5 bases. The CDR3 has 13 residues. Germline-derived CDR1 and CDR2 are KGHSH and LQKENI. V was pared by 1 base and J by 7 bases, with 8 bases between. This chain's CDR3 is CASSPQRDQPQHF. The CDR3 region has the DNA TGTGCCAGCTCACCACAGAGGGACCAGCCCCAGCATTTT.

The genes are TRBV4-1 and TRBJ1-2; D may be TRBD1 (5 bases). Germline V lookup: CDR1 MGHRA, CDR2 YSYEKL. The CDR3 sequence is 17 residues long. V lost 1 base and J lost 0, with 15 bases in between. Here the CDR3 DNA reads TGCGCCAGCAGCCAAGCCCCGGGGCAGGGAACTAACTATGGCTACACCTTC. It translates to CASSQAPGQGTNYGYTF.

The chain couples TRBV27 to TRBJ2-3; 7 nucleotides line up with TRBD2. The junction had 10 bases not matched to a gene; V was cut back by 3 bases and J by 1 base. There are 17 residues in the CDR3. The germline V gene encodes CDR1 MNHEY and CDR2 SMNVEV (reference sequence). CDR3 amino acids: CASSFLPPGRGTDTQYF. CDR3 in DNA: TGTGCCAGCAGTTTTCTCCCCCCGGGGAGGGGCACAGATACGCAGTATTTT.

This clone was picked up a small number of times. This rearrangement joins TRBV29-1 to TRBJ1-2; a possible D gene is TRBD1 (6 bases). With 4 bases removed from V and 8 bases from J, the gap between germline ends came to 17 bases. The CDR3 is 13 amino acids. The V gene's germline CDR1 is SQVTM and CDR2 ANQGSEA. Here the CDR3 reads CSVAQGGPGGYTF. The CDR3 coding sequence is TGCAGCGTTGCACAGGGCGGACCAGGAGGCTACACCTTC.

The rearrangement links TRBV29-1 to TRBJ2-2; D is perhaps TRBD1 (6 bases). This CDR3 has 14 residues. Germline loops: CDR1 SQVTM, CDR2 ANQGSEA. V gave up 4 bases and J gave up 7 bases, with 16 bases separating them. The CDR3: CSVGLGRGNGELFF. CDR3 bases: TGCAGCGTTGGGTTGGGCAGGGGCAACGGGGAGCTGTTTTTT.

Concerning this clone: A read error is likely here: a far larger clone is one base away. This chain uses TRBV10-3 with TRBJ1-2; D uncertain. The V gene's germline CDR1 is ENHRY and CDR2 SYGVKD. This CDR3 region has 14 residues. The CDR3 reads CAISANPQIYGCTF. In DNA, the CDR3 is TGTGCCATCAGCGCAAATCCCCAGATCTATGGCTGCACCTTC.

V usage is TRBV29-1 and J usage is TRBJ2-3; D may be TRBD2 (6 bases). The CDR3 runs 14 residues. CDR1 is SQVTM and CDR2 is ANQGSEA in the germline V gene. V lost 6 bases and J 2 bases, leaving 15 bases between the germline ends. The CDR3 DNA is TGCAGCGTGGGGGGATTTCGGAACACAGATACGCAGTATTTT. Its protein product is CSVGGFRNTDTQYF.

This clone showed up just a few times. This rearrangement joins TRBV11-2 to TRBJ1-3; 7 bases are a match to TRBD1. The junction had 10 bases not matched to a gene; V was cut back by 5 bases and J by 0 bases. Germline CDR1 SGHAT, CDR2 FQNNGV. The CDR3 covers 17 residues. CDR3 amino acids: CASSQPSGGVSGNTIYF. The CDR3 DNA reads as TGTGCCAGCAGCCAGCCATCAGGGGGTGTCTCTGGAAACACCATATATTTT.

This chain links TRBV10-1 with TRBJ2-3, with TRBD1 matching over 7 bases. CDR1 and CDR2 (germline): WNHNN, SYGVQD (reference sequence). Unmatched junction bases numbered 10, after V lost 6 bases and J lost 4 bases. This CDR3 spans 15 amino acids. The CDR3 spells CASRPMTGYPDTQYF. For the CDR3, the DNA is TGCGCCAGCAGACCGATGACAGGGTACCCAGATACGCAGTATTTT.

The chain couples TRBV5-4 to TRBJ2-5; D is perhaps TRBD1 (6 bases). The CDR3 is 16 residues long. Trimming removed 2 bases at V and 2 bases at J, with 16 bases between. Per germline, CDR1 SGHNT and CDR2 YYREEE (reference sequence). The CDR3 region is CASSLPGTPKQETQYF. The DNA of the CDR3 is TGTGCCAGCAGCTTACCTGGGACACCAAAACAAGAGACCCAGTACTTC.

V gene TRBV28 combines with J gene TRBJ1-1, with no clear D. Trimming cost V 1 base and J 6 bases, with 15 bases left between them. The germline gives CDR1 MDHEN, CDR2 SYDVKM. CDR3 length: 15 residues. In DNA, the CDR3 is TGTGCCAGCAGTTTATCAGTCCCCCAGTGGGCTGAAGCTTTCTTT. Translated, it gives CASSLSVPQWAEAFF. The full variable domain, in which reference TRBV28 and TRBJ1-1 provide the parts outside the CDR3, is DVKVTQSSRYLVKRTGEKVFLECVQDMDHENMFWYRQDPGLGLRLIYFSYDVKMKEKGDIPEGYSVSREKKERFSLILESASTNQTSMYLCASSLSVPQWAEAFFGQGTRLTVV.

The V call is TRBV9, the J call TRBJ1-4; 9 nucleotides line up with TRBD1. The trim removed 4 bases at V and 8 bases at J, leaving 9 bases unmatched. This CDR3 contains 15 residues. Germline CDR1 reads SGDLS; CDR2 reads YYNGEE. The CDR3 loop is CASSKSWTGEEKLFF. The CDR3 coding sequence is TGTGCCAGCAGCAAAAGCTGGACAGGGGAAGAAAAACTGTTTTTT.

Turning to this clone: Other DNA sequences in this sample translate to the same CDR3. The chain uses TRBV6-1 and TRBJ1-2; possibly TRBD1 for D (5 bases). Germline V gene data show CDR1 as MNHNS and CDR2 as SASEGT. This CDR3 is 13 amino acids long. Trimming cost V 2 bases and J 2 bases, with 6 bases left between them. DNA for the CDR3: TGTGCCAGCAGTGAACGACAGAACTATGGCTACACCTTC. This encodes CASSERQNYGYTF.

This chain connects TRBV19 to TRBJ2-5; 11 nucleotides agree with TRBD2. This CDR3 is built from 16 residues. Trimming took 1 base from V and 5 from J; bases not matched to a gene: 6. The V gene's germline CDR1 is LNHDA and CDR2 SQIVND (reference sequence). CDR3 bases: TGTGCCAGTAGTATAGGTAGCGGGAGGGCCGGGGAGACCCAGTACTTC. It translates to CASSIGSGRAGETQYF.

This clone was found a few times. Other DNA variants within this sample encode the same CDR3. The V and J genes are TRBV6-6 and TRBJ2-1; D not certain. This CDR3 has 11 amino acids. The germline CDR1 and CDR2 sequences are MNHNY and SVGAGI (reference sequence). Trimming left V 6 bases short and J 4 bases short, with 4 bases between. Here the CDR3 reads CASSPYNEQFF. CDR3 nucleotide sequence: TGTGCCAGCAGCCCTTACAATGAGCAGTTCTTC.

Concerning this clone itself: Distinct nucleotide sequences in the sample also encode this CDR3. CDR3 bases: TGCGCCAGCAGCTTGGAGGGCGAGCAGTACTTC. It translates to CASSLEGEQYF. The chain has TRBV5-1 and TRBJ2-7; D gene uncertain. There are 11 residues in the CDR3. Trimming removed 0 bases from V and 6 bases from J, with 4 bases in between. CDR1 and CDR2 from the germline V gene are SGHRS and YFSETQ.